This TCR beta chain was obtained from a study of immune evolution from preneoplasia to lung adenocarcinoma. Study-wide results and caveats: Normal lung had the highest top T cell clone frequencies. Later-stage lesions appeared to have more T cells, more diversity, less clonality.

V lost 3 bases and J lost 11; bases outside the gene matches: 13. The V gene's germline CDR1 is MNHNS and CDR2 SASEGT. The CDR3 consists of 16 residues. Notes on this clone: What it recognizes is unknown.

Measured with immunoSEQ multiplex PCR; TCRdb has only the in-frame clones, and not every one. The sample holds more than 10,000 clones, 65% to 80% seen once. Between the mid-2010s and the late 2010s, patients underwent resection in Japan or China. The chain joins TRBV6-1 to TRBJ2-1, with 10 bases lining up with TRBD2. The sample taken for sequencing was FFPE normal lung tissue adjacent to the tumor. This clonotype originated in a person aged 55 to 75 with lung adenocarcinoma. Some clones in this sample may be carry-over from other donors' samples. Written as DNA, the CDR3 is TGTGCCAGCAGTGAGGCTACCCTAGCGGGAGCGGTGAAGCAGTTCTTC. It encodes CASSEATLAGAVKQFF.